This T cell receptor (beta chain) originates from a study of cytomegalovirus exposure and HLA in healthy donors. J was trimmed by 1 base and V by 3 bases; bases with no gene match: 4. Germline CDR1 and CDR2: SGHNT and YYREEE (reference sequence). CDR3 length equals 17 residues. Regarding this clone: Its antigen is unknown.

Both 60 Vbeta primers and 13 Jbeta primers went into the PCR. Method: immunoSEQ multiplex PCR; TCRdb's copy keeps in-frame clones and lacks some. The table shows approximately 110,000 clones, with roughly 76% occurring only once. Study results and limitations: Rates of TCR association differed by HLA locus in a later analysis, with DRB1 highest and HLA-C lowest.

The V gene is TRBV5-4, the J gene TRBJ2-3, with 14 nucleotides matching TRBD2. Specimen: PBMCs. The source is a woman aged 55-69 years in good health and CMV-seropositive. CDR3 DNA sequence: TGTGCCAGCAGCTGGGGGGGACTAGCGGGAGGCACAGATACGCAGTATTTT. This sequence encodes CASSWGGLAGGTDTQYF.